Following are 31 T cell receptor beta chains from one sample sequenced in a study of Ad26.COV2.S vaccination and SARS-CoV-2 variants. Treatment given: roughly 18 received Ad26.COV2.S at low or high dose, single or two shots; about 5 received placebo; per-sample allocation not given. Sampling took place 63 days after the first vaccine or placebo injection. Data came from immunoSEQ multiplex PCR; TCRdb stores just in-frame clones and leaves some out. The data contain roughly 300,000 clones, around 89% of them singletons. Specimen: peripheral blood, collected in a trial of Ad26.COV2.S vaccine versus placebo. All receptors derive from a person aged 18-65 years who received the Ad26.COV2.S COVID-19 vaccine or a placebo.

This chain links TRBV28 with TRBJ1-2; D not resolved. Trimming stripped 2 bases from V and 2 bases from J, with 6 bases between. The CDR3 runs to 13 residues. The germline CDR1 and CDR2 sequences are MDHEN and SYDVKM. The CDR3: CASSLGRNYGYTF. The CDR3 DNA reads TGTGCCAGCAGTTTAGGGCGAAACTATGGCTACACCTTC.

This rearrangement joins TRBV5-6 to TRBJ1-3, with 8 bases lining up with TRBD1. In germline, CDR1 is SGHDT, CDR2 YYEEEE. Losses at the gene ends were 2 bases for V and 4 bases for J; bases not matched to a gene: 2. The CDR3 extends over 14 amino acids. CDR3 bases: TGTGCCAGCAGCTTCAGGGGGCCGGGAAACACCATATATTTT. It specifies CASSFRGPGNTIYF.

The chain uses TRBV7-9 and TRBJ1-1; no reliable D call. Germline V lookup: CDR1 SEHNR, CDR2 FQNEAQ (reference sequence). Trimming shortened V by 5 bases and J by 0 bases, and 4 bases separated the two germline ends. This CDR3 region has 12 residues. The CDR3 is CASSNMNTEAFF. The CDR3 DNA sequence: TGTGCCAGCAGCAACATGAACACTGAAGCTTTCTTT.

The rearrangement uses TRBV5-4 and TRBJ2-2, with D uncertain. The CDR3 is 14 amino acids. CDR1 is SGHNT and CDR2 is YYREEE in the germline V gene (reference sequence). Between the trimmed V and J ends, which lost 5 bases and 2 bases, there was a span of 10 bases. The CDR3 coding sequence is TGTGCCAGCAGGAGTGGAGCTAACACCGGGGAGCTGTTTTTT. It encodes CASRSGANTGELFF.

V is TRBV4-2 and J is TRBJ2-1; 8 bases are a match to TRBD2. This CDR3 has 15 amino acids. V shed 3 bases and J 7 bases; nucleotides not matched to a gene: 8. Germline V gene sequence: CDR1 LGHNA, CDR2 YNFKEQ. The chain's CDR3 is CASSQDPGGGNEQFF. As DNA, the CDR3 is TGTGCCAGCAGCCAGGACCCGGGGGGGGGTAATGAGCAGTTCTTC.

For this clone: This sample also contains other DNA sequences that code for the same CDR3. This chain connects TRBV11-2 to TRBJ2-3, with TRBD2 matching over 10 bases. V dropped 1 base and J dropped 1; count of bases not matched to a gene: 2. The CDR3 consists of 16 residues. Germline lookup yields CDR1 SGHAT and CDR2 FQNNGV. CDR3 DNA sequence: TGTGCCAGCAGCTTAGGTCTAGCGGGGGGCACAGATACGCAGTATTTT. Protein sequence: CASSLGLAGGTDTQYF.

The CDR3 sequence is CASSLAGTGPNTGELFF. CDR3 coding DNA: TGCGCCAGCAGCTTGGCGGGGACAGGGCCGAACACCGGGGAGCTGTTTTTT. This chain uses TRBV5-1 with TRBJ2-2, with TRBD1 matching over 9 bases. V lost 0 bases, J lost 0 bases, and 3 bases stayed unmatched. Germline V gene lookup returns CDR1 SGHRS and CDR2 YFSETQ. The CDR3 is 17 residues long.

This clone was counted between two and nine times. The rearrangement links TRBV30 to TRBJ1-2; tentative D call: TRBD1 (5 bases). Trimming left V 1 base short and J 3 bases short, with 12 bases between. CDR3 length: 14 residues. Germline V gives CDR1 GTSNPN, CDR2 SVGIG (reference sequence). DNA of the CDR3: TGTGCCTGGAGTGGACAGATCGTACACTATGGCTACACCTTC. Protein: CAWSGQIVHYGYTF.

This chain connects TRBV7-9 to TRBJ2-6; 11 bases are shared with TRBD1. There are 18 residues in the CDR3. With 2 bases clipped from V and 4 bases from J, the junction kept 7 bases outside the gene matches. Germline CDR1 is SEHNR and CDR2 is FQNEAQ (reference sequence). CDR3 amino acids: CASSLLGQGALGANVLTF. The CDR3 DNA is TGTGCCAGCAGCTTATTAGGACAGGGGGCTCTGGGGGCCAACGTCCTGACTTTC.

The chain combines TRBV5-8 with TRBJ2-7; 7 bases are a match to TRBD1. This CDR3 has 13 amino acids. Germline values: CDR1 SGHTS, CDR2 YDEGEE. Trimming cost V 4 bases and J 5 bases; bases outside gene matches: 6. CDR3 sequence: CASSTGTAHEQYF. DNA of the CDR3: TGTGCCAGCAGCACCGGGACAGCCCACGAGCAGTACTTC. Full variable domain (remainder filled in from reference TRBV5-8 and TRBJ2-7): EAGVTQSPTHLIKTRGQQATLRCSPISGHTSVYWYQQALGLGLQFLLWYDEGEERNRGNFPPRFSGRQFPNYSSELNVNALELEDSALYLCASSTGTAHEQYFGPGTRLTVT.

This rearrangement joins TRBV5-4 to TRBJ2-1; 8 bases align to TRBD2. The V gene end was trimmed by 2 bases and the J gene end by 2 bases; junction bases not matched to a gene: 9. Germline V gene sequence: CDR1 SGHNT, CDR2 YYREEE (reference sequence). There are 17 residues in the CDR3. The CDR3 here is CASSLGNPGGAYNEQFF. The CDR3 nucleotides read TGTGCCAGCAGCTTAGGGAACCCCGGGGGGGCCTACAATGAGCAGTTCTTC.

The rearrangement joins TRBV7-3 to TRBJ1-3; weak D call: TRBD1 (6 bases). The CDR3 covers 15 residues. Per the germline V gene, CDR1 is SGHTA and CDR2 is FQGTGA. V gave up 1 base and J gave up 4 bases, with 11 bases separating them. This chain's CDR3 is CASSLIRGGGNTIYF. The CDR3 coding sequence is TGTGCCAGCAGCTTAATCAGAGGGGGAGGAAACACCATATATTTT.

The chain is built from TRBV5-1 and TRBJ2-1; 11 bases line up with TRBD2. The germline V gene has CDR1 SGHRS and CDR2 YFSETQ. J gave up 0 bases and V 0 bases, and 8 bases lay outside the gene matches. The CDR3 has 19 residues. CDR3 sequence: CASSLGGTSGISSYNEQFF. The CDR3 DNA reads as TGCGCCAGCAGCTTGGGAGGGACTAGCGGCATTAGCTCCTACAATGAGCAGTTCTTC.

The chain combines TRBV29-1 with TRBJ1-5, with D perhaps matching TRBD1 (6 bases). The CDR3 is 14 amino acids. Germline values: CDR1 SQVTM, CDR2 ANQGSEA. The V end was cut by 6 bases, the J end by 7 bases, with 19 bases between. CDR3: CSVDTQGDRQPQHF. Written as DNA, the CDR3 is TGCAGCGTCGACACTCAGGGAGACAGGCAGCCCCAGCATTTT.

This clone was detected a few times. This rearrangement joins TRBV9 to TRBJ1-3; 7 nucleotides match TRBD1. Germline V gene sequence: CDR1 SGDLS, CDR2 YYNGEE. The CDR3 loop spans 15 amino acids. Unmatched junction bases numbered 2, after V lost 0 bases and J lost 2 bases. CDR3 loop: CASSVGQGTGNTIYF. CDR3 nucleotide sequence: TGTGCCAGCAGCGTAGGACAGGGCACTGGAAACACCATATATTTT.

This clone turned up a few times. The CDR3 DNA follows: TGCAGCACGGGGACTAGCGGGGATCACACAGATACGCAGTATTTT. Its translation is CSTGTSGDHTDTQYF. The chain carries TRBV29-1 and TRBJ2-3; 13 bases align to TRBD2. Trimming removed 8 bases from V and 2 bases from J; junction bases left unmatched: 7. In germline, CDR1 is SQVTM, CDR2 ANQGSEA. This CDR3 comprises 15 residues.

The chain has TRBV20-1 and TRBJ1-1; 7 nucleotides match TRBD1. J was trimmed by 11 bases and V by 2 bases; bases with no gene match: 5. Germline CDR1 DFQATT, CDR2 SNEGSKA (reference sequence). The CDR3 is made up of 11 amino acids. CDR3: CSARRTGVAFF. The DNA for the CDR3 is TGCAGTGCTAGACGAACAGGGGTCGCTTTCTTT.

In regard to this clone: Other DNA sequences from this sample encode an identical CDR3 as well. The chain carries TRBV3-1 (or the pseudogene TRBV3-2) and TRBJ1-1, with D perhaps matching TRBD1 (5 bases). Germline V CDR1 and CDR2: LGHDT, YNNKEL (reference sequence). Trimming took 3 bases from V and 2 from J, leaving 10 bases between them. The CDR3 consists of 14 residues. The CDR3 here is CASSQGTENTEAFF. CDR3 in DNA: TGTGCCAGCAGCCAGGGGACGGAAAACACTGAAGCTTTCTTT.

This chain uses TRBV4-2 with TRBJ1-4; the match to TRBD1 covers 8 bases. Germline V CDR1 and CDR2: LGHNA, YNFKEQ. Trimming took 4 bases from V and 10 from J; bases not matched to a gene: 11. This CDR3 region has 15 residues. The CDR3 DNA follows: TGTGCCAGCAGCCCAAGGACAGGGACGGTGGGAAAACTGTTTTTT. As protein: CASSPRTGTVGKLFF.

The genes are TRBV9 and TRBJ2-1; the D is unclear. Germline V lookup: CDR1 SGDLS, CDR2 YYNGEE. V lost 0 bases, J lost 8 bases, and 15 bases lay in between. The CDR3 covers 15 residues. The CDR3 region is CASSVVGSPGDEQFF. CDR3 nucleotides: TGTGCCAGCAGCGTAGTTGGGTCGCCCGGCGATGAGCAGTTCTTC.

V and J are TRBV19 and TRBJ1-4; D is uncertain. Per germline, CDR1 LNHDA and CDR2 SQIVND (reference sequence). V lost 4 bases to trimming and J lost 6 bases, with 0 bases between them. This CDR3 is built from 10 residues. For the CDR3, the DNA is TGTGCCAGTAGTAATGAAAAACTGTTTTTT. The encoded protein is CASSNEKLFF.

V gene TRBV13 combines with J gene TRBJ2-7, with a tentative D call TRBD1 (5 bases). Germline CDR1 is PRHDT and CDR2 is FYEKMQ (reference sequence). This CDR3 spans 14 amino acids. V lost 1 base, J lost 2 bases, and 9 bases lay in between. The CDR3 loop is CASSLVSGTYEQYF. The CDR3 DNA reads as TGTGCCAGCAGCTTAGTCTCAGGGACCTACGAGCAGTACTTC.

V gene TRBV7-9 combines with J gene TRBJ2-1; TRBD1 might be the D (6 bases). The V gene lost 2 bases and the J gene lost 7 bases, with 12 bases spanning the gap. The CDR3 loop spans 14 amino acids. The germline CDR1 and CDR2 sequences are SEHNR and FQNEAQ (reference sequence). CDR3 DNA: TGTGCCAGCAGCTTACTAACAGGGTTGAATGAGCAGTTCTTC. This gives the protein CASSLLTGLNEQFF.

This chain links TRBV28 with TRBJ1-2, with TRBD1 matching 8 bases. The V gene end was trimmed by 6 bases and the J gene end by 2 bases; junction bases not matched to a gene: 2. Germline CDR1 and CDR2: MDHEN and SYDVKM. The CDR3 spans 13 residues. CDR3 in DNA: TGTGCCAGCAGACGACAGGGGAACTATGGCTACACCTTC. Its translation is CASRRQGNYGYTF.

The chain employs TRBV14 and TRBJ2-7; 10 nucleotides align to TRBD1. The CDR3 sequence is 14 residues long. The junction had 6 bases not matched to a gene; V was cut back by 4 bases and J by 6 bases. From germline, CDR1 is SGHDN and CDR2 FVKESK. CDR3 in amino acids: CASSLYRTGGEQYF. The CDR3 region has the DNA TGTGCCAGCAGCCTATACCGGACAGGGGGCGAGCAGTACTTC.

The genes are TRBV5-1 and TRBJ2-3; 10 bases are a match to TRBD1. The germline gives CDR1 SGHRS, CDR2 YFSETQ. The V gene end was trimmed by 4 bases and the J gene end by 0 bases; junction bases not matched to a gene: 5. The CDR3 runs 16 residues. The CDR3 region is CASSQGQGFSTDTQYF. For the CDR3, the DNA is TGCGCCAGCAGCCAGGGACAGGGGTTTAGCACAGATACGCAGTATTTT.

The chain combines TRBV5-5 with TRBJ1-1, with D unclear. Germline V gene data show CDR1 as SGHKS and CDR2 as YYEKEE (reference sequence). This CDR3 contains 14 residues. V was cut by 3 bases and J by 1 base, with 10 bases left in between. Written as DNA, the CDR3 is TGTGCCAGCAGCTCCCAGCGGGGGAACACTGAAGCTTTCTTT. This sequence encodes CASSSQRGNTEAFF.

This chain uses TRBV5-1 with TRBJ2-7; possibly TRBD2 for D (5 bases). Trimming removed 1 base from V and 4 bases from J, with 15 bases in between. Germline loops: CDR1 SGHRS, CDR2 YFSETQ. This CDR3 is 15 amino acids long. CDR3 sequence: CASSLFSGDGYEQYF. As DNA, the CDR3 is TGCGCCAGCAGCTTGTTTTCCGGGGATGGATACGAGCAGTACTTC.

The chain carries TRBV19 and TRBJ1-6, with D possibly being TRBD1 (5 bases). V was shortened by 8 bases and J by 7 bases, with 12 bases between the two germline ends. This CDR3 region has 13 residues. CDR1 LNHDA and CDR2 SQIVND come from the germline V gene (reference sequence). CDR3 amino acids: CASGDRTNSPLHF. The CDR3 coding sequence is TGTGCCAGTGGGGACCGGACCAATTCACCCCTCCACTTT.

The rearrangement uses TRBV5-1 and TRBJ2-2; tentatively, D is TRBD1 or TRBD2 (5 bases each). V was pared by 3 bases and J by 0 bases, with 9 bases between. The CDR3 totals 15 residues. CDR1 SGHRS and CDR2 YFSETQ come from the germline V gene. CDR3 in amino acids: CASSWGSANTGELFF. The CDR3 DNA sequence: TGCGCCAGCAGCTGGGGGAGCGCGAACACCGGGGAGCTGTTTTTT.

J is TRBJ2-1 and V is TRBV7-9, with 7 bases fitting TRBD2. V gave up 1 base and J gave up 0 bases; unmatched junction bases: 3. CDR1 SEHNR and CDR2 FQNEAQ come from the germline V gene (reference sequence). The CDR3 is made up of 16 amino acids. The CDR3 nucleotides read TGTGCCAGCAGCTTAGAGCGGACTAGCTCCTACAATGAGCAGTTCTTC. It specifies CASSLERTSSYNEQFF.